Listed below are T cell receptor beta chains from one sample, sequenced in a study of T cells after yellow fever vaccination. TCRdb reprocessed the 5' RACE reads via MiXCR and lists one record per CDR3 protein. This table holds 240,000 or so distinct CDR3 sequences, less than 8.5% found once. The source was CD4+ T cells sorted from PBMCs, collected 15 days after the yellow fever booster vaccination. The receptor set was obtained from a man under 40 who received the YFV17D yellow fever vaccine. CDR3s include the opening cysteine and the closing phenylalanine or tryptophan. The D gene is left open where the match is weak. The size of a clone is reported for some rows only, either as once, few or many, or as a class for expanded clones.

CDR3 DNA,CDR3 protein,CDR3 length,V gene,D gene,J gene,clone size
TGTGCCAGTAGTATAGAAGGTGAAGCTTTCTTT,CASSIEGEAFF,11,TRBV19,-,TRBJ1-1,-
TGTGCCAGCAGCGTGGGGGATAGCAATCAGCCCCAGCATTTT,CASSVGDSNQPQHF,14,TRBV9,-,TRBJ1-5,many
TGCAGTGCTAGAGATCCCAGCCTGAAAGAGACCCAGTACTTC,CSARDPSLKETQYF,14,TRBV20-1,-,TRBJ2-5,few
TGCGCCAGCAGCCAAGATCGTCTCAGATCCTATGGCTACACCTTC,CASSQDRLRSYGYTF,15,TRBV4-3,-,TRBJ1-2,-
TGCAGTGCTGGAACCGGGACAGGGGAGGAAAAACTGTTTTTT,CSAGTGTGEEKLFF,14,TRBV20-1,TRBD1,TRBJ1-4,many
TGCGGAAAGAGGGTTGCGAACACCGGGGAGCTGTTTTTT,CGKRVANTGELFF,13,TRBV20-1,-,TRBJ2-2,-
TGTGCCAGCAGTAATCTTCGGGAGCGGGGTACCTACGAGCAGTACTTC,CASSNLRERGTYEQYF,16,TRBV5-8,TRBD2,TRBJ2-7,many
TGCAGTGCTCGAAGATTGTCCCTCACCTACGAGCAGTACTTC,CSARRLSLTYEQYF,14,TRBV20-1,-,TRBJ2-7,many
TGTGCCAGCAGCCCATCTAGTGGCGGGGCCCAGTACTTC,CASSPSSGGAQYF,13,TRBV7-2,-,TRBJ2-5,-
TGTGCCATCACCAGCTCAGGGGATCAGCCCCAGCATTTT,CAITSSGDQPQHF,13,TRBV10-3,-,TRBJ1-5,many
TGCGCCAGCAATCGGGGGGACGACACCGGGGAGCTGTTTTTT,CASNRGDDTGELFF,14,TRBV5-1,TRBD2,TRBJ2-2,-
TGTGCCAGCAGCGACCACAGCAATTCACCCCTCCACTTT,CASSDHSNSPLHF,13,TRBV12-3/TRBV12-4,-,TRBJ1-6,-
TGTGCCAGTAGTTCCCCCCGGGACAGGGATCAGCCCCAGCATTTT,CASSSPRDRDQPQHF,15,TRBV19,TRBD1,TRBJ1-5,few
TGCAGTGCTCGCGAGGGGGGCGTAAGCAATGAGCAGTTCTTC,CSAREGGVSNEQFF,14,TRBV20-1,-,TRBJ2-1,-
TGTGCCAGCAGCCCCCACAAAGGCGTCTTAGCCAAAAACATTCAGTACTTC,CASSPHKGVLAKNIQYF,17,TRBV3-1,-,TRBJ2-4,few
TGCGCCAGCAGCTTGGGGGGGCTAAGCAATCAGCCCCAGCATTTT,CASSLGGLSNQPQHF,15,TRBV5-1,-,TRBJ1-5,many
TGTGCCAGCAGCCATCGAACAGGGCCGTTCTTC,CASSHRTGPFF,11,TRBV6-2/TRBV6-3,-,TRBJ2-1,many
TGCAGTGCCGCCCGGGCGGTGGCAACTGAAGCTTTCTTT,CSAARAVATEAFF,13,TRBV20-1,-,TRBJ1-1,many
TGTGCCAGCTCGCTCAGGGACACCGGGGAGCTGTTTTTT,CASSLRDTGELFF,13,TRBV18,-,TRBJ2-2,many
TGTGCCAGCAGCCCGACCCCCCTAAGACAGGGGGCGGTCGAGCAGTACTTC,CASSPTPLRQGAVEQYF,17,TRBV3-1,TRBD1,TRBJ2-7,many
TGCGCCAGCAGCCAAGGGGAGGGTAGAGCCAACACCGGGGAGCTGTTTTTT,CASSQGEGRANTGELFF,17,TRBV4-3,TRBD2,TRBJ2-2,few
TGTGCCAGCAGTTCTACGGGACTAGGGGACAATGAGCAGTTCTTC,CASSSTGLGDNEQFF,15,TRBV6-5,TRBD2,TRBJ2-1,few
TGCGCCAGCAGTGCGGCTAGCGGGAGTTCTCAGCAGTTCTTC,CASSAASGSSQQFF,14,TRBV10-2,TRBD2,TRBJ2-1,-
TGTGCCAGCAGCCGAGGACTAGCGGGAGGACGGAACGAGCAGTACTTC,CASSRGLAGGRNEQYF,16,TRBV14,TRBD2,TRBJ2-7,few
TGTGCCAGCAGCCCGGGGGGAAACACCATATATTTT,CASSPGGNTIYF,12,TRBV7-8,-,TRBJ1-3,few
TGCAGTGCTAGAGGAGGAGGGACAGGGGCCAACGTCCTGACTTTC,CSARGGGTGANVLTF,15,TRBV20-1,-,TRBJ2-6,-
TGTGCCTGGAGTAAAGCTCTCAGGCCCCACGAGCAGTACTTC,CAWSKALRPHEQYF,14,TRBV30,-,TRBJ2-7,few
TGCGCCAGCAGCATTCGTCTGGCCGGACAGGGAGGCGAGCAGTACTTC,CASSIRLAGQGGEQYF,16,TRBV5-1,TRBD1,TRBJ2-7,few
TGTGCCAGCAGCTTAAAGTTGGGAGGTACAGATACGCAGTATTTT,CASSLKLGGTDTQYF,15,TRBV7-7,-,TRBJ2-3,few
TGTGCCAGTACCCGGGACAGGGGTCAAGATACGCAGTATTTT,CASTRDRGQDTQYF,14,TRBV19,TRBD1,TRBJ2-3,-
TGTGCCAGCAGTGAATTTCAGGGTATCCACTACGAGCAGTACTTC,CASSEFQGIHYEQYF,15,TRBV25-1,-,TRBJ2-7,-
TGTGCCAGCAGCTCTTCGACAGGGAACCCCTACGAGCAGTACTTC,CASSSSTGNPYEQYF,15,TRBV7-2,TRBD1,TRBJ2-7,many
TGTGCCAGCAGCCCGAGCCCGGGATTAGCCGCAAATACGCAGTATTTT,CASSPSPGLAANTQYF,16,TRBV7-8,-,TRBJ2-3,few
TGTGCCAGCAGCATTGGACAGGGTGGTGGCACAGATACGCAGTATTTT,CASSIGQGGGTDTQYF,16,TRBV5-4,TRBD1,TRBJ2-3,few
TGTGCCACCAGTGATTTTCCCGGGACAGGGTACTCTCCAGATACGCAGTATTTT,CATSDFPGTGYSPDTQYF,18,TRBV24-1,TRBD1,TRBJ2-3,few
TGCGCCAGCAGCTTGGTTGGGACTAGCGGGAGGGCCTATGAGACCCAGTACTTC,CASSLVGTSGRAYETQYF,18,TRBV5-1,TRBD2,TRBJ2-5,-
TGTGCCAGCAGCCCAGGGACTAGCGCACCAGAGCGGCAGTTCTTC,CASSPGTSAPERQFF,15,TRBV3-1,TRBD2,TRBJ2-1,many
TGTGCCAGCAGCTTTACAGGGGGTGAGACCCAGTACTTC,CASSFTGGETQYF,13,TRBV5-6,TRBD1,TRBJ2-5,many
TGTGCCAGCAGCCTTCAAGCAGGAGAGGCAGAGACCCAGTACTTC,CASSLQAGEAETQYF,15,TRBV7-2,-,TRBJ2-5,few
TGTGCCAGCAGCTTAAAGCCCCGCGGGACTAGCGGGTTAACGCAGTATTTT,CASSLKPRGTSGLTQYF,17,TRBV7-3,TRBD2,TRBJ2-3,few
TGTGCCATCACCAGACAGGGGGCGAAGGGCACTGAAGCTTTCTTT,CAITRQGAKGTEAFF,15,TRBV10-3,TRBD1,TRBJ1-1,many
TGTGCCAGCAGCCCCTCGGGGGGGCGGGGGTTCTTC,CASSPSGGRGFF,12,TRBV7-6,TRBD2,TRBJ2-1,many
TGTGCCAGCAGCCAAACAAGCCCCCCACAGCCACCTTACAATGAGCAGTTCTTC,CASSQTSPPQPPYNEQFF,18,TRBV6-1,-,TRBJ2-1,-
TGTGCCAGCAGCCCAGGACGACAGGGACGGGGTGAAAAACTGTTTTTT,CASSPGRQGRGEKLFF,16,TRBV7-9,TRBD1,TRBJ1-4,-